Shown below are 25 T cell receptor beta chains from a single sample sequenced in a study of blood T cell repertoires in COVID-19. TCRdb's table, derived via immunoSEQ multiplex PCR, lists solely in-frame clones and lacks some. The repertoire holds about 150,000 clones, under 90% seen once, with more than 5.5% in the top ten. The sequenced sample consisted of PBMCs or T cells enriched from blood (not recorded which). These receptor sequences come from a man in his fifties who had recovered from COVID-19.

The V and J genes are TRBV5-8 and TRBJ2-1; TRBD2 agrees at 9 bases. V trimming: 0 bases; J trimming: 4 bases; junction bases outside the gene matches: 5. The CDR3 length is 16 residues. The germline gives CDR1 SGHTS, CDR2 YDEGEE. CDR3 protein: CASSLGGGVVYNEQFF. The CDR3 DNA is TGTGCCAGCAGCTTGGGCGGGGGGGTAGTATACAATGAGCAGTTCTTC.

The V gene is TRBV2, the J gene TRBJ1-5; no clear D. Germline CDR1 and CDR2: SNHLY and FYNNEI. V was clipped by 7 bases and J by 1 base, with 11 bases between them. This CDR3 has 14 amino acids. DNA of the CDR3: TGTGCCAGCACGGGGAGAGGGAGCAATCAGCCCCAGCATTTT. Translating it yields CASTGRGSNQPQHF.

The chain carries TRBV5-6 and TRBJ1-2; 9 positions match TRBD1. The germline V gene encodes CDR1 SGHDT and CDR2 YYEEEE. Losses at the gene ends were 7 bases for V and 4 bases for J; bases not matched to a gene: 11. CDR3 length: 15 residues. Written as DNA, the CDR3 is TGTGCCAGCCTTAAAAGAGGGACAGGGACCTATGGCTACACCTTC. Its protein product is CASLKRGTGTYGYTF.

The chain is built from TRBV19 and TRBJ1-5; D not certain. CDR1 LNHDA and CDR2 SQIVND come from the germline V gene (reference sequence). The CDR3 runs to 13 residues. V gave up 5 bases and J gave up 6 bases, with 11 bases separating them. CDR3 sequence (DNA): TGTGCCAGTAGTTTCAGCGCGGGTCAGCCCCAGCATTTT. It yields the protein CASSFSAGQPQHF.

This chain links TRBV3-1 (or the pseudogene TRBV3-2) with TRBJ2-3; D is possibly TRBD1 (6 bases). The V gene's germline CDR1 is LGHDT and CDR2 YNNKEL (reference sequence). The CDR3 length is 15 residues. Trimming cost V 2 bases and J 2 bases, with 11 bases left between them. The CDR3 coding sequence is TGTGCCAGCAGCCAACAAACAGGGTACACAGATACGCAGTATTTT. It specifies CASSQQTGYTDTQYF.

The chain couples TRBV4-2 to TRBJ1-2, with 10 positions matching TRBD1. Germline lookup yields CDR1 LGHNA and CDR2 YNFKEQ. The CDR3 has 14 residues. J was trimmed by 3 bases and V by 3 bases; bases with no gene match: 1. As DNA, the CDR3 is TGTGCCAGCAGCCAGACAGGGGGCCACTATGGCTACACCTTC. This encodes CASSQTGGHYGYTF.

The gene calls are TRBV29-1 and TRBJ2-1, with 13 bases lining up with TRBD2. V was clipped by 7 bases and J by 3 bases; unmatched bases: 9. Germline CDR1 reads SQVTM; CDR2 reads ANQGSEA. This CDR3 has 16 amino acids. This chain's CDR3 is CSATTSGGVHYNEQFF. The CDR3 nucleotides read TGCAGCGCAACCACTAGCGGGGGGGTACACTACAATGAGCAGTTCTTC.

This clone was seen ten or more times. The chain combines TRBV4-3 with TRBJ2-7; TRBD1 aligns across 9 bases. V trimming: 4 bases; J trimming: 6 bases; junction bases outside the gene matches: 7. The length of the CDR3 is 14 residues. The germline V gene encodes CDR1 LGHNA and CDR2 YSLEER. The CDR3 spells CASSPTGGTSEQYF. CDR3 bases: TGCGCCAGCAGCCCGACAGGGGGTACGTCCGAGCAGTACTTC.

The chain has TRBV7-3 and TRBJ1-1; D may be TRBD1 (5 bases). Germline V gives CDR1 SGHTA, CDR2 FQGTGA. The V and J ends lost 5 bases and 1 base respectively, with 11 bases between them. This CDR3 comprises 14 residues. CDR3 residues: CASSQGQGNTEAFF. The CDR3 nucleotides are TGTGCCAGCAGCCAAGGACAAGGGAACACTGAAGCTTTCTTT. The full variable domain, rest sourced from reference TRBV7-3 and TRBJ1-1, is GAGVSQTPSNKVTEKGKYVELRCDPISGHTALYWYRQSLGQGPEFLIYFQGTGAADDSGLPNDRFFAVRPEGSVSTLKIQRTERGDSAVYLCASSQGQGNTEAFFGQGTRLTVV.

This clone came up many times. The sample holds other DNA sequences that translate to the same CDR3. This sequence joins TRBV3-1 (or the pseudogene TRBV3-2) and TRBJ2-7; TRBD2 matches at 11 bases. From germline, CDR1 is LGHDT and CDR2 YNNKEL (reference sequence). V dropped 4 bases and J dropped 3; count of bases not matched to a gene: 2. The CDR3 covers 14 residues. The chain's CDR3 is CASSLGTSGYEQYF. For the CDR3, the DNA is TGTGCCAGCAGCCTCGGGACTAGCGGCTACGAGCAGTACTTC.

The gene calls are TRBV3-1 (or the pseudogene TRBV3-2) and TRBJ2-1; 7 bases match TRBD1. Losses at the gene ends were 2 bases for V and 6 bases for J; bases not matched to a gene: 7. Germline V gene lookup returns CDR1 LGHDT and CDR2 YNNKEL (reference sequence). This CDR3 has 15 amino acids. The CDR3 sequence: CASSQMATGVNEQFF. Written as DNA, the CDR3 is TGTGCCAGCAGCCAAATGGCTACAGGGGTCAATGAGCAGTTCTTC.

This chain uses TRBV12-3 or TRBV12-4 with TRBJ2-7; D is unclear. V lost 5 bases and J 5 bases, leaving 4 bases between the germline ends. This CDR3 spans 10 amino acids. The CDR3 nucleotides read TGTGCCAGCAGTGGCCACGAGCAGTACTTC. Translation: CASSGHEQYF.

This clone has just one count. J is TRBJ1-5 and V is TRBV19, with a possible D match to TRBD1 (6 bases). Between the trimmed V and J ends, which lost 6 bases and 1 base, there was a span of 16 bases. Germline CDR1 and CDR2: LNHDA and SQIVND (reference sequence). The CDR3 has 16 amino acids. The CDR3 protein is CASSTTGGWSNQPQHF. As DNA, the CDR3 is TGTGCCAGTAGCACCACGGGGGGCTGGAGCAATCAGCCCCAGCATTTT.

The chain links TRBV6-4 to TRBJ2-1; 10 bases are shared with TRBD2. The V and J ends lost 2 bases and 9 bases, in that order; junction bases with no gene match: 7. The CDR3 runs to 15 residues. Germline CDR1 is MRHNA and CDR2 is SNTAGT. The CDR3 nucleotides are TGTGCCAGCAGTGACGGTCTAGCGGGGGTGGGTGAGCAGTTCTTC. Its protein product is CASSDGLAGVGEQFF.

The chain couples TRBV6-5 to TRBJ2-1, with 7 bases lining up with TRBD1. The germline gives CDR1 MNHEY, CDR2 SVGAGI. This CDR3 has 15 amino acids. Trimming took 5 bases from V and 6 from J; bases not matched to a gene: 10. The CDR3 DNA reads as TGTGCCAGCAGTCCCAGACAGGGTCATCGCAATGAGCAGTTCTTC. Translating gives CASSPRQGHRNEQFF.

This chain joins TRBV9 and TRBJ2-2, with a tentative D call TRBD2 (6 bases). Trimming shortened V by 3 bases and J by 4 bases, and 19 bases separated the two germline ends. CDR3 size: 17 residues. The germline gives CDR1 SGDLS, CDR2 YYNGEE. CDR3 DNA: TGTGCCAGCAGCGAGGAGGGCCTTCTGTTGGGCACCGGGGAGCTGTTTTTT. Translated: CASSEEGLLLGTGELFF.

The rearrangement links TRBV5-8 to TRBJ1-5; 9 nucleotides align to TRBD1. V was pared by 4 bases and J by 4 bases, with 12 bases of the junction left unmatched. Looked up from germline, CDR1 is SGHTS and CDR2 is YDEGEE. The CDR3 covers 17 residues. The CDR3 spells CASSIRGQGLANQPQHF. The CDR3 DNA reads as TGTGCCAGCAGCATAAGGGGACAGGGACTCGCAAATCAGCCCCAGCATTTT.

The chain recombines TRBV2 with TRBJ2-1; no reliable D call. The CDR3 covers 13 residues. Trimming removed 7 bases from V and 2 bases from J, with 9 bases in between. Germline CDR1 SNHLY, CDR2 FYNNEI. In DNA, the CDR3 is TGTGCCAGCACCATCAATCCCTACAATGAGCAGTTCTTC. Residues: CASTINPYNEQFF.

V and J are TRBV29-1 and TRBJ2-5, with TRBD1 matching 7 bases. The V gene's germline CDR1 is SQVTM and CDR2 ANQGSEA. V trimming: 6 bases; J trimming: 4 bases; junction bases outside the gene matches: 8. The length of the CDR3 is 13 residues. In nucleotides, the CDR3 is TGCAGCGTGGCCCCGGGACAGCTAGAGACCCAGTACTTC. Translation: CSVAPGQLETQYF.

This clone was seen a handful of times. The chain combines TRBV5-8 with TRBJ2-7; 7 nucleotides match TRBD1. CDR1 and CDR2 from the germline V gene are SGHTS and YDEGEE. The CDR3 is 15 residues long. Trimming removed 2 bases from V and 3 bases from J; junction bases left unmatched: 8. The CDR3 sequence: CASSLPRQGSYEQYF. CDR3 nucleotide sequence: TGTGCCAGCAGCTTACCCAGACAGGGTAGCTACGAGCAGTACTTC.

The CDR3, as DNA: TGTGCCAGCAGTTTACTGGCAGGGGAGTTAGCTTTCTTT. This gives the protein CASSLLAGELAFF. The chain carries TRBV28 and TRBJ1-1, with D possibly being TRBD1 (6 bases). This CDR3 region has 13 residues. Trimming pared 2 bases from V and 10 bases from J, leaving 14 bases between. Germline loops: CDR1 MDHEN, CDR2 SYDVKM. Full variable domain (outside the CDR3, taken from reference TRBV28 and TRBJ1-1): DVKVTQSSRYLVKRTGEKVFLECVQDMDHENMFWYRQDPGLGLRLIYFSYDVKMKEKGDIPEGYSVSREKKERFSLILESASTNQTSMYLCASSLLAGELAFFGQGTRLTVV.

The genes are TRBV6-5 and TRBJ1-1, with D unresolved. The CDR3 covers 13 residues. Trimming took off 2 bases at V and 11 bases at J, with 15 bases between the two ends. Germline-derived CDR1 and CDR2 are MNHEY and SVGAGI. CDR3 amino acids: CASSYTEQLGAFF. CDR3 coding DNA: TGTGCCAGCAGTTACACTGAACAGTTGGGTGCTTTCTTT.

The genes are TRBV12-3 or TRBV12-4 and TRBJ1-5; 7 bases are a match to TRBD1. The V segment lost 6 bases and the J segment 9 bases; nucleotides outside the gene matches: 5. The length of the CDR3 is 12 residues. CDR3 sequence: CASSRDSLPQHF. The CDR3 DNA reads as TGTGCCAGCAGCCGGGACAGTCTGCCCCAGCATTTT.

This chain uses TRBV11-3 with TRBJ1-1; D possibly corresponds to TRBD1 (5 bases). V was cut by 5 bases and J by 3 bases, with 19 bases left in between. The germline V gene encodes CDR1 SGHNT and CDR2 YENEEA. The CDR3 spans 16 residues. This CDR3 reads CASSPRAGRADTEAFF. CDR3 DNA sequence: TGTGCCAGCAGCCCCCGTGCCGGCAGGGCGGACACTGAAGCTTTCTTT.

The V gene is TRBV6-5, the J gene TRBJ2-3; the D gene is possibly TRBD2 (6 bases). Germline-derived CDR1 and CDR2 are MNHEY and SVGAGI. The length of the CDR3 is 15 residues. Between the trimmed V and J ends, which lost 3 bases and 0 bases, there was a span of 10 bases. CDR3 sequence reads: CASSYLAESTDTQYF. Here the CDR3 DNA reads TGTGCCAGCAGTTATTTAGCGGAAAGCACAGATACGCAGTATTTT.